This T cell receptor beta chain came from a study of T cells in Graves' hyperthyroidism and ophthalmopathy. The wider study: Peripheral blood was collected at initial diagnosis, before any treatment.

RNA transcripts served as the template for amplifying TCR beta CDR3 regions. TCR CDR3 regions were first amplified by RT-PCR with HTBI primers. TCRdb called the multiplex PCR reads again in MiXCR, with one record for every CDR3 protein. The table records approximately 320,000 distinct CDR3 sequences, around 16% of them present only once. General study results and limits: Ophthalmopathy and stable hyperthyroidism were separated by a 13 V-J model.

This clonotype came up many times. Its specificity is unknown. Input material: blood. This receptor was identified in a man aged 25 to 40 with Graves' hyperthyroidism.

CDR3: CAWNSGTYEQYF. The CDR3 DNA reads as TGTGCCTGGAATTCAGGGACCTACGAGCAGTACTTC. This rearrangement joins TRBV30 to TRBJ2-7; D is perhaps TRBD1 (5 bases). The CDR3 runs 12 residues. Germline loops: CDR1 GTSNPN, CDR2 SVGIG (reference sequence). V was trimmed by 4 bases and J by 2 bases, leaving 9 bases between them.